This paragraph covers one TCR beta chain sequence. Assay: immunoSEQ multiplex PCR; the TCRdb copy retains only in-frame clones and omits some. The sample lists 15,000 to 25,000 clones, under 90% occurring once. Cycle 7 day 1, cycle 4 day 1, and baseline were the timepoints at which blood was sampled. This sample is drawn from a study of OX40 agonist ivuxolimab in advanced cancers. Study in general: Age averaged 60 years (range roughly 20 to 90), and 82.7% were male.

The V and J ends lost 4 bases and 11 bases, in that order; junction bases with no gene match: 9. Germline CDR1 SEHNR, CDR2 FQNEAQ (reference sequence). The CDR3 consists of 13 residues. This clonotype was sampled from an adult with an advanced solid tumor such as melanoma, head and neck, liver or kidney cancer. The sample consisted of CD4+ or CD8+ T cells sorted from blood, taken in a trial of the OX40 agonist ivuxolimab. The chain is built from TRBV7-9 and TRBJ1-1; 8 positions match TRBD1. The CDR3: CASSYQGAPGAFF. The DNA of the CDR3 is TGTGCCAGCAGCTATCAGGGGGCCCCTGGGGCTTTCTTT.